A selection of T cell receptor beta chains follows, all from one sample in a study of cytomegalovirus exposure and HLA in healthy donors. The method was immunoSEQ multiplex PCR; TCRdb's version includes in-frame clones alone and lacks a portion of them. The table lists about 190,000 clones, around 84% of them singletons, with roughly 3.2% in the top ten. Sequencing input: PBMCs. The source is a man aged 35-49 years in good health and CMV-seropositive. CDR3s include the opening cysteine and the closing phenylalanine or tryptophan. Each record gives: CDR3 protein, CDR3 DNA, D gene, V gene, J gene, clone size. D genes are given only for firm matches. Clone size is stated in some rows and not others, as once, few, many or a class when expanded.

CDR3aa: CASGGGEETQYF; CDR3nt: TGTGCCAGCGGCGGAGGGGAAGAGACCCAGTACTTC; d_gene: -; v_gene: TRBV7-7; j_gene: TRBJ2-5; abundance: -
CDR3aa: CASSPLTPGETQYF; CDR3nt: TGTGCCAGTAGTCCCTTGACCCCAGGGGAGACCCAGTACTTC; d_gene: -; v_gene: TRBV19; j_gene: TRBJ2-5; abundance: -
CDR3aa: CASSPGRGFRSGANVLTF; CDR3nt: TGTGCCAGCAGCCCAGGGAGGGGTTTTCGGTCTGGGGCCAACGTCCTGACTTTC; d_gene: TRBD2; v_gene: TRBV7-8; j_gene: TRBJ2-6; abundance: -
CDR3aa: CASTGTGHSNQPQHF; CDR3nt: TGCGCCAGCACTGGGACAGGGCATAGCAATCAGCCCCAGCATTTT; d_gene: TRBD1; v_gene: TRBV10-1; j_gene: TRBJ1-5; abundance: -
CDR3aa: CASTYRGGTEAFF; CDR3nt: TGTGCCAGCACCTACAGGGGAGGCACTGAAGCTTTCTTT; d_gene: TRBD1; v_gene: TRBV2; j_gene: TRBJ1-1; abundance: once
CDR3aa: CASSPRDGARTSGGYEQYF; CDR3nt: TGTGCCAGCAGCCCCCGGGATGGGGCCAGGACTAGCGGAGGCTACGAGCAGTACTTC; d_gene: TRBD2; v_gene: TRBV7-9; j_gene: TRBJ2-7; abundance: -
CDR3aa: CASSLEGQGGYTF; CDR3nt: TGCGCCAGCAGCTTGGAGGGACAGGGAGGCTACACCTTC; d_gene: TRBD1; v_gene: TRBV5-1; j_gene: TRBJ1-2; abundance: -
CDR3aa: CASRSGHMNTEAFF; CDR3nt: TGTGCCAGCAGGAGTGGGCACATGAACACTGAAGCTTTCTTT; d_gene: -; v_gene: TRBV2; j_gene: TRBJ1-1; abundance: -
CDR3aa: CASAGTSSYNEQFF; CDR3nt: TGTGCCAGTGCCGGGACTAGCTCCTACAATGAGCAGTTCTTC; d_gene: TRBD2; v_gene: TRBV19; j_gene: TRBJ2-1; abundance: -
CDR3aa: CAISERGREGSEQFF; CDR3nt: TGTGCCATCAGTGAGAGGGGCCGGGAGGGGAGTGAGCAGTTCTTC; d_gene: TRBD2; v_gene: TRBV10-3; j_gene: TRBJ2-1; abundance: few
CDR3aa: CASSTGLSGSPLHF; CDR3nt: TGTGCCAGTAGTACAGGCCTGAGCGGTTCACCCCTCCACTTT; d_gene: -; v_gene: TRBV19; j_gene: TRBJ1-6; abundance: -
CDR3aa: CASSLAGGRGGDTEAFF; CDR3nt: TGTGCCAGCAGCTTGGCCGGGGGAAGGGGAGGGGACACTGAAGCTTTCTTT; d_gene: -; v_gene: TRBV5-5; j_gene: TRBJ1-1; abundance: -
CDR3aa: CASSSGQGGNYEQYF; CDR3nt: TGCGCCAGCAGCTCGGGACAGGGGGGAAACTACGAGCAGTACTTC; d_gene: TRBD1; v_gene: TRBV5-1; j_gene: TRBJ2-7; abundance: -
CDR3aa: CAISEGESQPQHF; CDR3nt: TGTGCCATCAGTGAGGGGGAGAGTCAGCCCCAGCATTTT; d_gene: -; v_gene: TRBV10-3; j_gene: TRBJ1-5; abundance: -
CDR3aa: CASSPQDRGGYEQYF; CDR3nt: TGTGCCAGCTCACCACAGGACAGGGGGGGGTACGAGCAGTACTTC; d_gene: TRBD1; v_gene: TRBV18; j_gene: TRBJ2-7; abundance: -